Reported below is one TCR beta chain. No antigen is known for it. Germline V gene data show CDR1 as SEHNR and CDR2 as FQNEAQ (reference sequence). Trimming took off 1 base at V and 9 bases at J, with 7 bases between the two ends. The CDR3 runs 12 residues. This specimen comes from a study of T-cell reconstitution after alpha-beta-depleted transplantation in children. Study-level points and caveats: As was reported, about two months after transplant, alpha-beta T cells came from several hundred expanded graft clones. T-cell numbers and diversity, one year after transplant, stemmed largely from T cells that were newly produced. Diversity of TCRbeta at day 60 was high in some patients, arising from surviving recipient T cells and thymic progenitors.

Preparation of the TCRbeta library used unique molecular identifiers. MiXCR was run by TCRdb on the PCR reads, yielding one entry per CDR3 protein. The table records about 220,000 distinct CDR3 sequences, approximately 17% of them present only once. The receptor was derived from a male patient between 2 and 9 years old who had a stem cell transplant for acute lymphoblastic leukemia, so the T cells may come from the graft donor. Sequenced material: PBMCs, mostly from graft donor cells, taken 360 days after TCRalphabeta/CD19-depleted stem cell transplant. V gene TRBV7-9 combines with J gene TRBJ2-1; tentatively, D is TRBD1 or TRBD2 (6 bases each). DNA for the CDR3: TGTGCCAGCAGCTTAGAGGGGGGTGAGCAGTTCTTC. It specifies CASSLEGGEQFF.